Sequencing of this TCR beta chain was carried out in a study of cytomegalovirus exposure and HLA in healthy donors. Overall study results and limits: Among TCR sequences, most were rare, though some public TCRs appeared in many donors. In terms of immune exposure information, only CMV serostatus was available.

As to this clone: Its antigen is unidentified.

Use of 60 Vbeta and 13 Jbeta primers characterized the PCR. Repertoires were generated with immunoSEQ multiplex PCR, while TCRdb's copy carries only in-frame clones and drops some. The sample lists 250,000 to 350,000 clones; around 86% were seen once. The TCR comes from a man in his forties in good health and CMV-seropositive. The sample consisted of PBMCs.

CDR3 region: CASSLDPSSYNEQFF. In nucleotides, the CDR3 is TGTGCCAGCAGCTTAGACCCGAGCTCCTACAATGAGCAGTTCTTC. The rearrangement uses TRBV7-9 and TRBJ2-1; D is unresolved. Germline V lookup: CDR1 SEHNR, CDR2 FQNEAQ (reference sequence). This CDR3 contains 15 residues. The ends were cut back, 1 base at V and 0 bases at J, with 7 bases in the middle.